A single sample is the source of the 5 T cell receptor beta chains below, sequenced in a study of T-cell reconstitution after alpha-beta-depleted transplantation in children (dated by TCRdb to between 2015 and 2016). Library preparation was by PCR. These reads were obtained on an Illumina HiSeq 2500. Molecular barcoding was employed in the preparation of TCR libraries, with unique molecular identifiers being used to normalize TCRbeta repertoire quantification. The raw public reads went through TCRdb reprocessing: fastp at Q25, MiXCR clone calling, in-frame beta chains kept. Identical CDR3 proteins give one entry, which carries the most common genes and DNA. This sample comprises around 200,000 distinct CDR3 sequences, around 6.8% of them detected only once. The top ten hold approximately 3% of the sample. The material was PBMCs from the stem cell graft donor, obtained from the stem cell graft. The receptors shown here come from a human donor who donated a stem cell graft to a child with Wiskott-Aldrich syndrome.

The chain recombines TRBV11-2 with TRBJ2-2; D unresolved. Trimming left V 1 base short and J 6 bases short, with 9 bases between. The CDR3 has 14 residues. Germline V gene sequence: CDR1 SGHAT, CDR2 FQNNGV. In DNA, the CDR3 is TGTGCCAGCAGCTTAGTCACCAATTCCGGGGAGCTGTTTTTT. Translation: CASSLVTNSGELFF.

This clonotype was recorded at least ten times. The chain joins TRBV6-5 to TRBJ1-3; D is unresolved. The germline V gene encodes CDR1 MNHEY and CDR2 SVGAGI. The CDR3 consists of 14 residues. Trimming stripped 3 bases from V and 3 bases from J, with 9 bases between. CDR3 amino acids: CASSYPQDGNTIYF. The CDR3 DNA sequence: TGTGCCAGCAGTTATCCCCAGGATGGAAACACCATATATTTT.

This clonotype was seen at least ten times. This chain uses TRBV6-2 or TRBV6-3 with TRBJ2-4; 11 bases align to TRBD2. CDR1 is MNHEY, CDR2 SVGEGT, per germline. V lost 6 bases to trimming and J lost 4 bases; unmatched junction nucleotides: 5. This CDR3 region has 15 residues. CDR3 coding DNA: TGTGCCAGCAGAATGGGACTAGCGGATAAAAACATTCAGTACTTC. Its translation: CASRMGLADKNIQYF.

There are many counts of this clonotype. This sequence joins TRBV20-1 and TRBJ2-1, with D perhaps TRBD2 (7 bases). Germline V gene lookup returns CDR1 DFQATT and CDR2 SNEGSKA (reference sequence). V was cut by 6 bases and J by 8 bases, with 17 bases left in between. There are 13 residues in the CDR3. CDR3 bases: TGCAGTGCCAATAATAGGGGGGGCCATGAGCAGTTCTTC. Translating gives CSANNRGGHEQFF.

This clonotype was observed at least ten times. This chain joins TRBV27 and TRBJ2-5, with D possibly called TRBD1 or TRBD2 (5 bases each). From germline, CDR1 is MNHEY and CDR2 SMNVEV (reference sequence). The CDR3 loop spans 14 amino acids. Trimming shortened V by 3 bases and J by 5 bases, and 13 bases separated the two germline ends. CDR3 nucleotides: TGTGCCAGCAGTTTTGTTGGGGGTGGGGAGACCCAGTACTTC. Amino acid sequence: CASSFVGGGETQYF.